The 9 T cell receptor beta chains listed next were all sequenced from one sample in a study of cytomegalovirus exposure and HLA in healthy donors. With 60 Vbeta and 13 Jbeta primers, the PCR was carried out. The method was immunoSEQ multiplex PCR; TCRdb's version includes in-frame clones alone and lacks a portion of them. The repertoire consists of under 200,000 clones, with 82% occurring once and the leading ten covering approximately 1.5%. The material sequenced was PBMCs. All receptors come from a girl aged 10 to 17 in good health and CMV-seropositive.

The gene calls are TRBV29-1 and TRBJ1-2; 7 nucleotides match TRBD1. Looked up from germline, CDR1 is SQVTM and CDR2 is ANQGSEA. The V and J ends lost 8 bases and 3 bases, in that order; junction bases with no gene match: 12. This CDR3 comprises 14 residues. The CDR3, as DNA: TGCAGCCACTCACTCGGCAGGGGGGACTATGGCTACACCTTC. Translated: CSHSLGRGDYGYTF.

V is TRBV4-3 and J is TRBJ1-1; no clear D. The germline V gene has CDR1 LGHNA and CDR2 YSLEER. The CDR3 covers 16 residues. Trimming pared 3 bases from V and 5 bases from J, leaving 19 bases between. DNA for the CDR3: TGCGCCAGCAGCCATCCTCCAGAGTGGTCGGGTACTGAAGCTTTCTTT. Its protein product is CASSHPPEWSGTEAFF.

CDR3 amino acids: CASSPLYWTGLSYNEQFF. For the CDR3, the DNA is TGCGCCAGCAGCCCCCTTTACTGGACAGGGCTTTCCTACAATGAGCAGTTCTTC. The chain couples TRBV5-1 to TRBJ2-1; 8 bases align to TRBD1. Germline lookup yields CDR1 SGHRS and CDR2 YFSETQ. This CDR3 region has 18 residues. With V trimmed by 4 bases and J by 1 base, 13 bases remained unmatched.

The rearrangement links TRBV6-4 to TRBJ2-6; D ambiguous. CDR3 length: 16 residues. The germline gives CDR1 MRHNA, CDR2 SNTAGT. V was trimmed by 0 bases and J by 0 bases, leaving 6 bases between them. The CDR3 spells CASSDSSPSGANVLTF. For the CDR3, the DNA is TGTGCCAGCAGTGACTCGAGTCCCTCTGGGGCCAACGTCCTGACTTTC.

In its sample, this clone was seen once. The chain links TRBV5-1 to TRBJ2-5, with 12 bases fitting TRBD2. The germline V gene encodes CDR1 SGHRS and CDR2 YFSETQ. V lost 3 bases, J lost 2 bases, and 2 bases stayed unmatched. The CDR3 spans 15 residues. As DNA, the CDR3 is TGCGCCAGCAGCTCCCTAGCGGGGGGGCAAGAGACCCAGTACTTC. This codes for CASSSLAGGQETQYF.

The chain is built from TRBV27 and TRBJ2-2; 12 bases agree with TRBD2. The germline CDR1 and CDR2 sequences are MNHEY and SMNVEV (reference sequence). The J segment lost 6 bases and the V segment lost 5 bases, leaving 7 bases of the junction unmatched. This CDR3 comprises 16 residues. In nucleotides, the CDR3 is TGTGCCAGCAGTCTTTTTCTAGCGGGGGGGGCCGGGGAGCTGTTTTTT. It is translated as CASSLFLAGGAGELFF.

The rearrangement links TRBV5-1 to TRBJ2-1; TRBD2 matches at 11 bases. With 5 bases clipped from V and 3 bases from J, the junction kept 4 bases outside the gene matches. Germline loops: CDR1 SGHRS, CDR2 YFSETQ. CDR3 length equals 15 residues. The CDR3 DNA reads TGCGCCAGCAGACTAGCGGGAGTCGTCTACAATGAGCAGTTCTTC. Translating gives CASRLAGVVYNEQFF.

A single count supports this clone. The V gene is TRBV27, the J gene TRBJ2-1; 8 positions match TRBD1. V dropped 5 bases and J dropped 7; count of bases not matched to a gene: 7. Germline-derived CDR1 and CDR2 are MNHEY and SMNVEV (reference sequence). CDR3 length: 14 amino acids. The CDR3: CASSVWDRMNEQFF. CDR3 DNA sequence: TGTGCCAGCAGTGTATGGGACAGGATGAATGAGCAGTTCTTC.

The chain uses TRBV7-9 and TRBJ2-7; 8 nucleotides match TRBD1. Germline lookup yields CDR1 SEHNR and CDR2 FQNEAQ (reference sequence). The junction had 9 bases not matched to a gene; V was cut back by 7 bases and J by 4 bases. CDR3 length: 14 amino acids. The CDR3 loop is CASIPGQGAYEQYF. For the CDR3, the DNA is TGTGCCAGCATCCCCGGGCAGGGGGCTTACGAGCAGTACTTC.